This T cell receptor beta chain stems from a study of CD8 T cells in Susac syndrome. This clonotype appeared once. The V and J ends lost 8 bases and 10 bases respectively, with 14 bases between them. The CDR3 extends over 11 amino acids. Germline CDR1 and CDR2: MDHEN and SYDVKM. Random hexamers were used to reverse transcribe about 0.5 to 1 ug of RNA. The CDR3 of TCR beta was amplified by immunoSEQ multiplex PCR across 54 Vbeta and 13 Jbeta. MiXCR was run by TCRdb on the immunoSEQ multiplex PCR reads, yielding one entry per CDR3 protein. The table has about 180,000 distinct CDR3 sequences, approximately 96% seen once; the top ten hold 0.093%.

This chain connects TRBV28 to TRBJ1-2; D is unclear. The TCR sequence derives from a human donor with multiple sclerosis. The source material was CD4+ T cells from PBMCs. CDR3 coding DNA: TGTGCCAGCCTAGGTTGGGCGGCCTACACCTTC. It encodes CASLGWAAYTF.